Described below is a single T cell receptor beta chain sequence and its context. The data derive from a study of memory CD4+ T cells and cytomegalovirus serostatus. Profiled with immunoSEQ multiplex PCR; TCRdb holds only in-frame clones, not every one. The data show 40,000 to 50,000 clones, roughly 78% seen once. Single viable CD3+CD4+CD8-CD45RO+ cells were sorted as the memory CD4+ T cells. The source of this sequence is an adult in good health and CMV-seronegative. The sample was memory CD4+ T cells from blood.

The CDR3 spells CASSAPTRPHEQYF. The CDR3, as DNA: TGTGCCAGCAGCGCTCCCACAAGGCCCCACGAGCAGTACTTC. The V and J genes are TRBV5-4 and TRBJ2-7, with D unclear. The CDR3 is 14 residues long. Trimming removed 4 bases from V and 5 bases from J, with 16 bases in between. CDR1 is SGHNT and CDR2 is YYREEE in the germline V gene (reference sequence).